A single sample is the source of the 6 T cell receptor beta chains below, sequenced in a study of T cell changes during pregnancy in multiple sclerosis. Only in-frame clones appear in the TCRdb table, and some are missing; sequencing was by immunoSEQ multiplex PCR. In the table there are tens of thousands of clones, about 90% of which are singletons. The sequences come from peripheral blood, collected in the second trimester of pregnancy. Source of these receptors: a female donor with multiple sclerosis, enrolled in a pregnancy study.

The chain combines TRBV30 with TRBJ1-2; tentatively, D is TRBD1 (6 bases). Between the trimmed V and J ends, which lost 2 bases and 1 base, there was a span of 8 bases. Germline CDR1 and CDR2: GTSNPN and SVGIG (reference sequence). The CDR3 is 13 residues long. The CDR3 loop is CAWSPGVNYGYTF. CDR3 nucleotide sequence: TGTGCCTGGAGTCCAGGGGTTAACTATGGCTACACCTTC. Filled out from reference TRBV30 and TRBJ1-2, the complete variable domain reads SQTIHQWPATLVQPVGSPLSLECTVEGTSNPNLYWYRQAAGRGLQLLFYSVGIGQISSEVPQNLSASRPQDRQFILSSKKLLLSDSGFYLCAWSPGVNYGYTFGSGTRLTVV.

This chain connects TRBV6-5 to TRBJ1-1; D is undetermined. Germline V gene sequence: CDR1 MNHEY, CDR2 SVGAGI. The CDR3 has 15 residues. The V gene lost 10 bases and the J gene lost 5 bases, with 23 bases spanning the gap. CDR3 region: CATLTAGSLRTEAFF. CDR3 nucleotide sequence: TGTGCCACCTTAACCGCGGGCTCCCTTAGGACTGAAGCTTTCTTT.

The chain carries TRBV7-2 and TRBJ2-5; tentatively, D is TRBD2 (6 bases). This CDR3 is 13 amino acids long. V was cut by 6 bases and J by 5 bases, with 13 bases left in between. Germline CDR1 reads SGHTA; CDR2 reads FQGNSA. CDR3 sequence reads: CASRQLARETQYF. CDR3 DNA: TGTGCCAGCAGACAACTAGCTAGGGAGACCCAGTACTTC.

The genes are TRBV12-5 and TRBJ2-1, with D perhaps matching TRBD1 (6 bases). CDR3 length: 13 residues. Trimming left V 4 bases short and J 4 bases short, with 8 bases between. Germline CDR1 reads LGHNT; CDR2 reads FRNRAP. CDR3 nucleotide sequence: TGTGCTAGTGGTTCCGGACAGTACAATGAGCAGTTCTTC. Protein sequence: CASGSGQYNEQFF.

The chain recombines TRBV30 with TRBJ1-2; D is perhaps TRBD1 (5 bases). V was cut by 4 bases and J by 8 bases, with 11 bases left in between. The CDR3 contains 11 residues. Germline assignment: CDR1 GTSNPN and CDR2 SVGIG (reference sequence). The CDR3 loop reads CAWTVTGGYTF. The CDR3 DNA follows: TGTGCCTGGACTGTAACAGGCGGCTACACCTTC. Full variable domain (outside the CDR3, taken from reference TRBV30 and TRBJ1-2): SQTIHQWPATLVQPVGSPLSLECTVEGTSNPNLYWYRQAAGRGLQLLFYSVGIGQISSEVPQNLSASRPQDRQFILSSKKLLLSDSGFYLCAWTVTGGYTFGSGTRLTVV.

The rearrangement joins TRBV29-1 to TRBJ1-3, with D perhaps matching TRBD1 (5 bases). The V gene lost 3 bases and the J gene lost 3 bases, with 9 bases spanning the gap. The CDR3 consists of 13 residues. Germline-derived CDR1 and CDR2 are SQVTM and ANQGSEA. CDR3 residues: CSVDGGFGNTIYF. DNA for the CDR3: TGCAGCGTTGACGGGGGGTTTGGAAACACCATATATTTT.